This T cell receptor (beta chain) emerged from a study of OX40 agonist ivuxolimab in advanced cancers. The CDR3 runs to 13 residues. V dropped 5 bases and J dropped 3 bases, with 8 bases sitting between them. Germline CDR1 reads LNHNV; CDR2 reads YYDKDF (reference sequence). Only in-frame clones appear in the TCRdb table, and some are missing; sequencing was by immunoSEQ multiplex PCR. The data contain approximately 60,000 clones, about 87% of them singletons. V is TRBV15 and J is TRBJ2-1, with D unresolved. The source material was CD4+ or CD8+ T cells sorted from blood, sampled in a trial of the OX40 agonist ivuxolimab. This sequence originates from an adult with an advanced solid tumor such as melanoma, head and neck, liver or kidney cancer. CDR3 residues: CATSRTFYNEQFF. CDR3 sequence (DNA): TGTGCCACCAGCCGAACATTCTACAATGAGCAGTTCTTC. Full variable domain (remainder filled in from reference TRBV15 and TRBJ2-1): DAMVIQNPRYQVTQFGKPVTLSCSQTLNHNVMYWYQQKSSQAPKLLFHYYDKDFNNEADTPDNFQSRRPNTSFCFLDIRSPGLGDTAMYLCATSRTFYNEQFFGPGTRLTVL.